Shown below are 28 T cell receptor beta chains from a single sample sequenced in a study of T cells in Graves' hyperthyroidism and ophthalmopathy. Amplification of TCR beta CDR3 regions was performed using RNA transcripts as template. The HTBI primer set was used in a first-round RT-PCR of the TCR CDR3. TCRdb re-derived calls from the multiplex PCR reads in MiXCR, one entry per CDR3 protein. The sample includes hundreds of thousands of distinct CDR3 sequences, 14% to 15% of them seen just once. The sample was blood. Receptors were obtained from a woman in her forties with Graves' ophthalmopathy.

This chain links TRBV7-8 with TRBJ2-2; the D call may be TRBD1 or TRBD2 (5 bases each). Germline V CDR1 and CDR2: SGHVS, FQNEAQ. CDR3 length equals 15 residues. Trimming shortened V by 5 bases and J by 1 base, and 11 bases separated the two germline ends. The CDR3 DNA is TGTGCCAGCAGCCTGGGACGAGGGAACACCGGGGAGCTGTTTTTT. As protein: CASSLGRGNTGELFF.

The table lists this clonotype with many counts. DNA of the CDR3: TGTGCCAGCAGAGACCCGGGACTAGCGGGAGAGACCCAGTACTTC. Protein sequence: CASRDPGLAGETQYF. The chain links TRBV12-3 or TRBV12-4 to TRBJ2-5, with TRBD2 identical over 12 bases. The CDR3 is 15 amino acids. V shed 6 bases and J 4 bases; nucleotides not matched to a gene: 6.

The chain employs TRBV3-1 and TRBJ2-2, with D possibly matching TRBD1 (5 bases). The CDR3 runs 14 residues. The germline V gene encodes CDR1 LGHDT and CDR2 YNNKEL (reference sequence). V was pared by 1 base and J by 4 bases, with 7 bases between. CDR3 coding DNA: TGTGCCAGCAGCCAAGCAAGGGGCACCGGGGAGCTGTTTTTT. Its translation is CASSQARGTGELFF.

This chain joins TRBV28 and TRBJ1-2, with 9 positions matching TRBD1. This CDR3 is 15 amino acids long. Unmatched junction bases numbered 7, after V lost 6 bases and J lost 2 bases. Germline CDR1 is MDHEN and CDR2 is SYDVKM. This CDR3 is CASSLPGTGNYGYTF. The CDR3 nucleotides are TGTGCCAGCAGCCTACCCGGGACAGGGAACTATGGCTACACCTTC.

The chain uses TRBV12-3 or TRBV12-4 and TRBJ1-1, with D possibly TRBD1 on 5 matching bases. Trimming cost V 7 bases and J 5 bases, with 14 bases left between them. This CDR3 contains 13 residues. The CDR3 protein is CASMEGDRTEAFF. As DNA, the CDR3 is TGTGCCAGCATGGAAGGGGATCGGACTGAAGCTTTCTTT.

The table lists this clonotype with many counts. The CDR3 reads CATSRADRANGYTF. In DNA, the CDR3 is TGTGCCACCAGCAGAGCGGACAGGGCGAATGGCTACACCTTC. This sequence joins TRBV15 and TRBJ1-2, with 8 bases aligning to TRBD1. CDR3 length: 14 residues. Germline values: CDR1 LNHNV, CDR2 YYDKDF (reference sequence). Trimming cost V 1 base and J 6 bases; bases outside gene matches: 4.

Here the CDR3 DNA reads TGTGCCAGCTCCCCAGCGGGAGAGGACGAGCAGTACTTC. Translating gives CASSPAGEDEQYF. This chain links TRBV9 with TRBJ2-7; TRBD2 agrees at 8 bases. CDR1 and CDR2 from the germline V gene are SGDLS and YYNGEE. The junction had 8 bases not matched to a gene; V was cut back by 7 bases and J by 5 bases. The CDR3 has 13 residues.

This clonotype occurred many times. DNA of the CDR3: TGTGCCAGTAGTCCGGGACTAGCGGGAGGGATATCCTACGAGCAGTACTTC. Its protein is CASSPGLAGGISYEQYF. The chain joins TRBV19 to TRBJ2-7; 16 nucleotides match TRBD2. The trim removed 5 bases at V and 1 base at J, leaving 5 bases unmatched. The germline V gene has CDR1 LNHDA and CDR2 SQIVND (reference sequence). The CDR3 is made up of 17 amino acids.

This clonotype has more than one count but fewer than ten. V and J are TRBV2 and TRBJ1-2; a possible D gene is TRBD1 (6 bases). Germline V lookup: CDR1 SNHLY, CDR2 FYNNEI. The V and J ends lost 2 bases and 7 bases respectively, with 11 bases between them. This CDR3 is built from 13 residues. CDR3 residues: CASSEQGKGGYTF. The CDR3 bases are TGTGCCAGCAGTGAACAGGGGAAGGGTGGCTACACCTTC.

There are many counts of this clonotype. The CDR3 spells CASNLGQGAEQYF. CDR3 nucleotide sequence: TGTGCCAGCAACCTAGGACAGGGGGCCGAGCAGTACTTC. The V gene is TRBV6-5, the J gene TRBJ2-7; the match to TRBD1 covers 11 bases. The germline gives CDR1 MNHEY, CDR2 SVGAGI. V was clipped by 7 bases and J by 6 bases; unmatched bases: 5. The CDR3 extends over 13 amino acids.

The V call is TRBV4-3, the J call TRBJ2-7, with D tentatively TRBD1 (6 bases). This CDR3 is 13 amino acids long. Germline lookup yields CDR1 LGHNA and CDR2 YSLEER. The V end was cut by 3 bases, the J end by 7 bases, with 13 bases between. The CDR3 DNA reads TGCGCCAGCAGCCAGAGACAGGCCGGGGAGCAGTACTTC. It yields the protein CASSQRQAGEQYF.

The chain combines TRBV18 with TRBJ2-7, with TRBD1 as a possible D gene (5 bases). The CDR3 loop spans 14 amino acids. Germline loops: CDR1 KGHSH, CDR2 LQKENI. Trimming removed 6 bases from V and 3 bases from J, with 15 bases in between. The CDR3 nucleotides are TGTGCCAGCTCCGGAAGTGGCAGGGACTACGAGCAGTACTTC. This codes for CASSGSGRDYEQYF.

This sequence joins TRBV2 and TRBJ1-1; D uncertain. Germline V CDR1 and CDR2: SNHLY, FYNNEI. This CDR3 comprises 11 residues. The ends were cut back, 5 bases at V and 11 bases at J, with 12 bases in the middle. CDR3 in amino acids: CASSILPGAFF. Here the CDR3 DNA reads TGTGCCAGCAGTATTCTCCCTGGGGCTTTCTTT.

There are many counts of this clonotype. V is TRBV14 and J is TRBJ1-5; no definite D call. Germline-derived CDR1 and CDR2 are SGHDN and FVKESK. Deletions cut 4 bases from V and 5 bases from J, with 9 bases between. CDR3 length: 13 amino acids. CDR3 sequence reads: CASSPGIDQPQHF. CDR3 DNA: TGTGCCAGCAGCCCGGGGATAGATCAGCCCCAGCATTTT. Full variable domain (rest looked up from reference TRBV14 and TRBJ1-5): EAGVTQFPSHSVIEKGQTVTLRCDPISGHDNLYWYRRVMGKEIKFLLHFVKESKQDESGMPNNRFLAERTGGTYSTLKVQPAELEDSGVYFCASSPGIDQPQHFGDGTRLSIL.

This clonotype was counted at least ten times. The chain joins TRBV15 to TRBJ2-7; maybe TRBD2 (5 bases). CDR3 length: 14 amino acids. V lost 6 bases, J lost 1 base, and 13 bases lay in between. In germline, CDR1 is LNHNV, CDR2 YYDKDF (reference sequence). The CDR3 reads CATSTTGGSYEQYF. In DNA, the CDR3 is TGTGCCACCAGTACCACTGGCGGGTCCTACGAGCAGTACTTC.

This clonotype was counted at least ten times. This chain connects TRBV5-1 to TRBJ2-5, with D perhaps being TRBD1 or TRBD2 (5 bases each). Trimming left V 7 bases short and J 5 bases short, with 12 bases between. CDR3 length: 12 amino acids. The germline CDR1 and CDR2 sequences are SGHRS and YFSETQ. The CDR3 reads CASRGGRETQYF. The CDR3 DNA reads TGCGCCAGCCGTGGGGGACGGGAGACCCAGTACTTC.

This clonotype was detected ten times or more. The rearrangement joins TRBV29-1 to TRBJ2-7; D possibly uses TRBD1 or TRBD2 (5 bases each). The CDR3 length is 11 residues. In germline, CDR1 is SQVTM, CDR2 ANQGSEA. V lost 6 bases and J lost 2, with 8 bases in between. The CDR3, as DNA: TGCAGCGTGGGGACGGCCTACGAGCAGTACTTC. Translated: CSVGTAYEQYF.

The chain joins TRBV2 to TRBJ1-2; 7 bases match TRBD1. Germline CDR1 is SNHLY and CDR2 is FYNNEI. CDR3 size: 14 residues. With V trimmed by 6 bases and J by 6 bases, 10 bases remained unmatched. The CDR3 loop is CASRGQAVLHGYTF. CDR3 DNA sequence: TGTGCCAGCAGAGGACAGGCCGTACTACATGGCTACACCTTC.

This clonotype was counted ten times or more. The V gene is TRBV30, the J gene TRBJ2-7, with 11 bases fitting TRBD1. Per germline, CDR1 GTSNPN and CDR2 SVGIG (reference sequence). The V segment lost 3 bases and the J segment 5 bases; nucleotides outside the gene matches: 6. The CDR3 extends over 14 amino acids. CDR3 coding DNA: TGTGCCTGGAGGTGGACAGGGGGCATAAACGAGCAGTACTTC. Translated, it gives CAWRWTGGINEQYF.

This clonotype was found many times. The chain has TRBV19 and TRBJ2-7; a possible D gene is TRBD1 (5 bases). The CDR3 consists of 15 residues. Germline assignment: CDR1 LNHDA and CDR2 SQIVND (reference sequence). V lost 3 bases to trimming and J lost 0 bases, with 12 bases between them. Here the CDR3 reads CASSMQGRSSYEQYF. The CDR3 nucleotides read TGTGCCAGTAGTATGCAGGGTAGGAGCTCCTACGAGCAGTACTTC.

The sample holds many counts of this clonotype. The chain links TRBV20-1 to TRBJ1-3; unclear D gene. Trimming removed 0 bases at V and 0 bases at J, with 9 bases between. Germline CDR1 DFQATT, CDR2 SNEGSKA (reference sequence). The CDR3 runs 15 residues. The CDR3 coding sequence is TGCAGTGCTAGAGAGTCTCGGGCCTCTGGAAACACCATATATTTT. Its translation is CSARESRASGNTIYF.

This clonotype was observed at least ten times. The gene calls are TRBV20-1 and TRBJ2-7; TRBD2 matches at 7 bases. The length of the CDR3 is 13 residues. After removal of 5 bases from V and 1 base from J, the junction contained 5 bases not matched to a gene. Germline CDR1 is DFQATT and CDR2 is SNEGSKA (reference sequence). For the CDR3, the DNA is TGCAGTGCTTTGACTAGCCGGTCCTACGAGCAGTACTTC. Translation gives CSALTSRSYEQYF.

The CDR3 DNA reads TGTGCTGCACGGTCGAACACTGAAGCTTTCTTT. Its protein product is CAARSNTEAFF. V is TRBV7-9 and J is TRBJ1-1; unclear D gene. CDR1 is SEHNR and CDR2 is FQNEAQ in the germline V gene (reference sequence). This CDR3 has 11 amino acids. The full variable domain, completed using reference TRBV7-9 and TRBJ1-1, is DTGVSQNPRHKITKRGQNVTFRCDPISEHNRLYWYRQTLGQGPEFLTYFQNEAQLEKSRLLSDRFSAERPKGSFSTLEIQRTEQGDSAMYLCAARSNTEAFFGQGTRLTVV.

In its sample, this clonotype was seen many times. As DNA, the CDR3 is TGTGCCAGCAGCTCACGGAAATGGGGACTGAACACTGAAGCTTTCTTT. Amino acids: CASSSRKWGLNTEAFF. The rearrangement joins TRBV11-2 to TRBJ1-1; D is perhaps TRBD1 (5 bases). The CDR3 contains 16 residues. The V end lost 4 bases, the J end lost 0 bases, and 15 bases lay between the germline ends. CDR1 is SGHAT, CDR2 FQNNGV, per germline.

A few counts support this clonotype. The J gene is TRBJ1-5, the V gene TRBV4-3; D is uncertain. Per germline, CDR1 LGHNA and CDR2 YSLEER. The V end lost 1 base, the J end lost 0 bases, and 7 bases lay between the germline ends. This CDR3 contains 15 residues. CDR3 nucleotides: TGCGCCAGCAGCCAAGCGGTGAATAGCAATCAGCCCCAGCATTTT. Its translation: CASSQAVNSNQPQHF.

The table lists this clonotype with many counts. This CDR3 reads CASSAGVGQPQHF. In DNA, the CDR3 is TGTGCCAGCAGCGCGGGGGTGGGTCAGCCCCAGCATTTT. The chain links TRBV11-2 to TRBJ1-5; a possible D gene is TRBD1 (5 bases). Germline CDR1 is SGHAT and CDR2 is FQNNGV. This CDR3 region has 13 residues. Trimming stripped 5 bases from V and 6 bases from J, with 11 bases between.

This sequence joins TRBV7-2 and TRBJ2-2; the D gene is possibly TRBD2 (6 bases). Germline V gives CDR1 SGHTA, CDR2 FQGNSA. The CDR3 has 20 residues. Trimming stripped 2 bases from V and 0 bases from J, with 22 bases between. In DNA form, the CDR3 reads TGTGCCAGCAGCTTATCCCGGGAGCTGGGTGGTATGCCGAACACCGGGGAGCTGTTTTTT. Encoded protein: CASSLSRELGGMPNTGELFF. The full variable domain, completed using reference TRBV7-2 and TRBJ2-2, is GAGVSQSPSNKVTEKGKDVELRCDPISGHTALYWYRQSLGQGLEFLIYFQGNSAPDKSGLPSDRFSAERTGGSVSTLTIQRTQQEDSAVYLCASSLSRELGGMPNTGELFFGEGSRLTVL.

This chain connects TRBV28 to TRBJ2-2; 11 bases agree with TRBD2. J was trimmed by 3 bases and V by 6 bases; bases with no gene match: 3. CDR1 and CDR2 from the germline V gene are MDHEN and SYDVKM. The CDR3 loop spans 15 amino acids. DNA of the CDR3: TGTGCCAGCAGGCTACTAGCGGGGGACACCGGGGAGCTGTTTTTT. Residues: CASRLLAGDTGELFF.